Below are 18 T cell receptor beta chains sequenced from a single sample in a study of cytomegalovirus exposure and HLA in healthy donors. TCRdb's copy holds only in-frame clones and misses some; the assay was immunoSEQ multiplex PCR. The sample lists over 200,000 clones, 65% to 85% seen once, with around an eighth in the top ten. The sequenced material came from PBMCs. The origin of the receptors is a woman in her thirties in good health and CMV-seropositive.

The DNA of the CDR3 is TGTGCCAGCTCACCATCCAGTGAGAAGAAACTGTTTTTT. This codes for CASSPSSEKKLFF. The chain couples TRBV18 to TRBJ1-4, with D unresolved. The CDR3 sequence is 13 residues long. CDR1 KGHSH and CDR2 LQKENI come from the germline V gene. With 2 bases removed from V and 11 bases from J, the gap between germline ends came to 12 bases.

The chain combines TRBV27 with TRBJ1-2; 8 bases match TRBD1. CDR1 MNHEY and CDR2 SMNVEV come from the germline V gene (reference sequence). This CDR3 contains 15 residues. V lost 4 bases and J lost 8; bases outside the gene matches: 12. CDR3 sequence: CASSSDRGKAGGYTF. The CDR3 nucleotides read TGTGCCAGCAGTTCCGACAGGGGAAAGGCGGGGGGCTACACCTTC.

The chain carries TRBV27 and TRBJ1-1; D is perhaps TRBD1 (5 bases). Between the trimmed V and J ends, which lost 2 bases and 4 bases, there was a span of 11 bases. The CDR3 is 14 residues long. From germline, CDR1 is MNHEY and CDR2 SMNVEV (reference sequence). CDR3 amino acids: CASSLIPQGTEAFF. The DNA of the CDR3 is TGTGCCAGCAGTTTAATACCCCAGGGCACTGAAGCTTTCTTT.

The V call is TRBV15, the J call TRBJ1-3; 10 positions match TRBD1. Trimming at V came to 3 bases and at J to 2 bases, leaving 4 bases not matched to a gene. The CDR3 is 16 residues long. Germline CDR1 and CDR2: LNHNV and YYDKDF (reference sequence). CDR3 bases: TGTGCCACCAGCAGCCGGGACAGGGGAACTGGAAACACCATATATTTT. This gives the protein CATSSRDRGTGNTIYF.

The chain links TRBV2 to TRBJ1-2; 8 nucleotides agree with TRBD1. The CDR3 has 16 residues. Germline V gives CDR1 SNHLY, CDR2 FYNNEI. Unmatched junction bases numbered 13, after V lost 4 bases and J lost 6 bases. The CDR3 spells CASSAMTGAYLDGYTF. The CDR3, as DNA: TGTGCCAGCAGTGCGATGACAGGGGCGTATCTGGATGGCTACACCTTC.

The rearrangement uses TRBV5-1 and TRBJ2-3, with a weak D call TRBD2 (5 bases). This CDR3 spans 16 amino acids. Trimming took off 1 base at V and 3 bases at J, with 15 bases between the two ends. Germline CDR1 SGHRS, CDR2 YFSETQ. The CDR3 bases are TGCGCCAGCAGCTTGACTAGAGTTTCAAATACAGATACGCAGTATTTT. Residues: CASSLTRVSNTDTQYF.

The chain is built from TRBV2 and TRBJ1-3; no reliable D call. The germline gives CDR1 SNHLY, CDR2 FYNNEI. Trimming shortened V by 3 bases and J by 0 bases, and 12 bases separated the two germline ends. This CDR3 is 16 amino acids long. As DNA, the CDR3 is TGTGCCAGCAGTGAGCAAGGGAAGAGCTCTGGAAACACCATATATTTT. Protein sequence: CASSEQGKSSGNTIYF.

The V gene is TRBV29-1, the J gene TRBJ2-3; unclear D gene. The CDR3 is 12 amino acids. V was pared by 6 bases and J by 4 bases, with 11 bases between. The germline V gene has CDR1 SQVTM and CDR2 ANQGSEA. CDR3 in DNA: TGCAGCGTCGGCCCAGGCGCAGATACGCAGTATTTT. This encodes CSVGPGADTQYF.

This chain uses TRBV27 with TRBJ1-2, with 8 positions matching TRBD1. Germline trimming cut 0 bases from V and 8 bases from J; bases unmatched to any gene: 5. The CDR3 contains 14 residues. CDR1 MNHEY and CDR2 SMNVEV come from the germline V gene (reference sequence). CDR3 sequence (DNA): TGTGCCAGCAGTTTATCGACAGGGGTGGGCGGCTACACCTTC. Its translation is CASSLSTGVGGYTF.

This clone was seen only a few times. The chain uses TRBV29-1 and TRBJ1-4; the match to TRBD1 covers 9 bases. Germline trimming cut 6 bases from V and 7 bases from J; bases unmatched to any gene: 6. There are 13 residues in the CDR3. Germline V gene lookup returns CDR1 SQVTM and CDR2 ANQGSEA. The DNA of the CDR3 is TGCAGCGTCGCCGGGACAGGGAGTGAAAAACTGTTTTTT. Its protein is CSVAGTGSEKLFF.

The CDR3 DNA follows: TGTGCCAGCAGTGAAGCGTTCCCCGGGGACAATGAGCAGTTCTTC. This codes for CASSEAFPGDNEQFF. The chain combines TRBV2 with TRBJ2-1, with D possibly TRBD2 on 5 matching bases. The CDR3 runs 15 residues. V was trimmed by 0 bases and J by 5 bases, leaving 11 bases between them. CDR1 is SNHLY, CDR2 FYNNEI, per germline.

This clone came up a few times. CDR3 residues: CAISEGGAHQPQHF. CDR3 nucleotides: TGTGCCATCAGTGAAGGAGGGGCTCATCAGCCCCAGCATTTT. This chain joins TRBV10-3 and TRBJ1-5; tentatively, D is TRBD1 (5 bases). Trimming removed 3 bases at V and 5 bases at J, with 11 bases between. CDR3 length equals 14 residues. CDR1 and CDR2 from the germline V gene are ENHRY and SYGVKD.

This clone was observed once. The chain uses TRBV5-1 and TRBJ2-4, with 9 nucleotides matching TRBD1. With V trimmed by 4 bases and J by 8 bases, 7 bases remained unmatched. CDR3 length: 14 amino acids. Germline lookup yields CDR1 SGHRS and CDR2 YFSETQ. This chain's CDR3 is CASSPWTGEDIQYF. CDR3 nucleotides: TGCGCCAGCAGCCCTTGGACAGGGGAGGACATTCAGTACTTC.

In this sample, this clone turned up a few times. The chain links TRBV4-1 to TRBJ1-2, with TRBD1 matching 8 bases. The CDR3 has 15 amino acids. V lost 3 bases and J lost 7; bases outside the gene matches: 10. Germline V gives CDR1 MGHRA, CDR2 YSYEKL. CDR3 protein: CASSQAGTGTGGYTF. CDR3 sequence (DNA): TGCGCCAGCAGCCAGGCCGGGACAGGAACGGGTGGCTACACCTTC.

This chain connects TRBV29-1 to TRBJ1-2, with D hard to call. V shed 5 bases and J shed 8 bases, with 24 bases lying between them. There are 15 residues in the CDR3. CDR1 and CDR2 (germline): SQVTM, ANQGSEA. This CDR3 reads CSVRTFDSDPLGYTF. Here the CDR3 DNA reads TGCAGCGTTAGGACGTTCGACTCCGACCCACTGGGCTACACCTTC. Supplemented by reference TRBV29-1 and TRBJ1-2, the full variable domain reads SAVISQKPSRDICQRGTSLTIQCQVDSQVTMMFWYRQQPGQSLTLIATANQGSEATYESGFVIDKFPISRPNLTFSTLTVSNMSPEDSSIYLCSVRTFDSDPLGYTFGSGTRLTVV.

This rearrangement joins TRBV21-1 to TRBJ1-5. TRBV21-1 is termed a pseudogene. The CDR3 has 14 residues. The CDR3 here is CASSKVLSNQPQHF. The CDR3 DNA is TGTGCCAGCAGCAAAGTTCTAAGCAATCAGCCCCAGCATTTT.

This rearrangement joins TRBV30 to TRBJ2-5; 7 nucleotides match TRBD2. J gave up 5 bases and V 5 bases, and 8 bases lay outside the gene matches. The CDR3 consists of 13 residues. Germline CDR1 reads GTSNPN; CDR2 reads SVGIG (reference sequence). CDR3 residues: CAWSNGGTETQYF. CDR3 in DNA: TGTGCCTGGTCTAACGGGGGGACGGAGACCCAGTACTTC.

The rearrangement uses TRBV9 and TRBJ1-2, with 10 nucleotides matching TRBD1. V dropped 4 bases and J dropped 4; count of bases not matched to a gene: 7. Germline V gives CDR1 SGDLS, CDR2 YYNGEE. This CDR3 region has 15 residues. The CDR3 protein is CASSPRDRGLYGYTF. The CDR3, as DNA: TGTGCCAGCAGCCCTCGGGACAGGGGCCTCTATGGCTACACCTTC.